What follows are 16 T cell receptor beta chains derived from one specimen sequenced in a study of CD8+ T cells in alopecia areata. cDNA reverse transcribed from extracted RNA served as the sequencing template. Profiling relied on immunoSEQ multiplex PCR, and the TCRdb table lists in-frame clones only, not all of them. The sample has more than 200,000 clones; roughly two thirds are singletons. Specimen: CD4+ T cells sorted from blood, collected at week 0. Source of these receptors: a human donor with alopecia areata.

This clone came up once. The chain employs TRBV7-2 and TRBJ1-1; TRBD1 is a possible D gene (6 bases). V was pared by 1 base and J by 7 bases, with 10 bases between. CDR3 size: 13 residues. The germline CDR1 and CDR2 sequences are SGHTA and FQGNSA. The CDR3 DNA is TGTGCCAGCAGCTTAGTGGAGGGGGGTGAAGCTTTCTTT. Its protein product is CASSLVEGGEAFF.

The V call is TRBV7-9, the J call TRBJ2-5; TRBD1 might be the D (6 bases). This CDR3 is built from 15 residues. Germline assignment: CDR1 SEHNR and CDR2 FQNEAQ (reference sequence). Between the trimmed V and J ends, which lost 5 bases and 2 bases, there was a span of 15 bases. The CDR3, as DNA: TGTGCCAGCAGCCCCCAGGGGCAGCCACAAGAGACCCAGTACTTC. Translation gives CASSPQGQPQETQYF.

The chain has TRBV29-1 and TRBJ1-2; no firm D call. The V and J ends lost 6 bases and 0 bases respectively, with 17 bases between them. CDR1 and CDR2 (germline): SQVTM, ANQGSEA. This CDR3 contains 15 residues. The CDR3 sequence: CSVPGWREANYGYTF. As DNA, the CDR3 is TGCAGCGTCCCGGGCTGGCGGGAAGCTAACTATGGCTACACCTTC.

As DNA, the CDR3 is TGTGCCAGCAGCTCACAAGGTGGGAGAGAGACCCAGTACTTC. It is translated as CASSSQGGRETQYF. The chain recombines TRBV11-2 with TRBJ2-5, with a weak D call TRBD2 (5 bases). Germline CDR1 is SGHAT and CDR2 is FQNNGV. This CDR3 comprises 14 residues. The V end lost 4 bases, the J end lost 4 bases, and 13 bases lay between the germline ends.

This CDR3 is CASSQPDQENTEAFF. The DNA for the CDR3 is TGCGCCAGCAGTCAACCTGATCAGGAGAACACTGAAGCTTTCTTT. The V and J genes are TRBV23-1 and TRBJ1-1; no firm D call. TRBV23-1 is an ORF for which the function is uncertain. Trimming removed 2 bases from V and 1 base from J, with 11 bases in between. The CDR3 has 15 residues.

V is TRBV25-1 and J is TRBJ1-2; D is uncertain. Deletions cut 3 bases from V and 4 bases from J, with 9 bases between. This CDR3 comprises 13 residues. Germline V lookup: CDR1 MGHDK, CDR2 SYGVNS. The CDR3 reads CASSEGSAYGYTF. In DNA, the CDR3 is TGTGCCAGCAGTGAGGGGTCAGCCTATGGCTACACCTTC.

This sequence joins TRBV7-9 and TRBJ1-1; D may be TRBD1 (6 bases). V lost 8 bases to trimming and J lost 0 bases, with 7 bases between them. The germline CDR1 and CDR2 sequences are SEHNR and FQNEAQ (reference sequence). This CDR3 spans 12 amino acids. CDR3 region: CASGQLNTEAFF. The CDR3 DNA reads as TGTGCCAGCGGACAGTTGAACACTGAAGCTTTCTTT.

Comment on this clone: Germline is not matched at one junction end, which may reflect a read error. The CDR3 sequence: CASSSSRVSSYNEQFF. The CDR3 DNA reads TGTGCTAGCAGCTCCTCTAGGGTGAGCTCCTACAATGAGCAGTTCTTC. The gene calls are TRBV7-7 and TRBJ2-1, with D unclear. Per the germline V gene, CDR1 is SSHAT and CDR2 is FNYEAQ (reference sequence). This CDR3 region has 16 residues.

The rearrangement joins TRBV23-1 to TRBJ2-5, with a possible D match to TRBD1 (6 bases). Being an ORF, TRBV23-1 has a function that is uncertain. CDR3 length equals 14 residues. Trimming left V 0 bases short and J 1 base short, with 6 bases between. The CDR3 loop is CASSQSDSQETQYF. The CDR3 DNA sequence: TGCGCCAGCAGTCAATCGGACAGCCAAGAGACCCAGTACTTC.

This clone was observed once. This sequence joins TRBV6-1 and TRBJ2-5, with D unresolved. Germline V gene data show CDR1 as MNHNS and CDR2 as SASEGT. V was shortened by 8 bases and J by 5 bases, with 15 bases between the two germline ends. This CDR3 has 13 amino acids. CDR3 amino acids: CASSYQAGETQYF. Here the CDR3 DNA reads TGTGCCAGCTCGTACCAGGCCGGTGAGACCCAGTACTTC.

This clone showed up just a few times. This CDR3 is CASSLRGGTNEKLFF. CDR3 bases: TGTGCCAGCAGCTTAAGGGGGGGAACTAATGAAAAACTGTTTTTT. The chain combines TRBV7-2 with TRBJ1-4; the D gene is possibly TRBD1 (6 bases). Trimming cost V 2 bases and J 1 base, with 8 bases left between them. Germline assignment: CDR1 SGHTA and CDR2 FQGNSA. There are 15 residues in the CDR3.

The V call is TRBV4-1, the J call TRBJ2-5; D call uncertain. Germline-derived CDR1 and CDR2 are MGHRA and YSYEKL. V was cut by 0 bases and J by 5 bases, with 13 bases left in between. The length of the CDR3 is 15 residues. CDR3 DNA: TGCGCCAGCAGCCAAGAACGGGCCCTCGGTGAGACCCAGTACTTC. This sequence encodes CASSQERALGETQYF.

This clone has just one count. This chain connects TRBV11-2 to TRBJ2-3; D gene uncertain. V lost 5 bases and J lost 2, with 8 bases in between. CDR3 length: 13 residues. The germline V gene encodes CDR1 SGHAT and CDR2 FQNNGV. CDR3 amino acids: CASSRGYTDTQYF. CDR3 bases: TGTGCCAGCAGCCGCGGATACACAGATACGCAGTATTTT.

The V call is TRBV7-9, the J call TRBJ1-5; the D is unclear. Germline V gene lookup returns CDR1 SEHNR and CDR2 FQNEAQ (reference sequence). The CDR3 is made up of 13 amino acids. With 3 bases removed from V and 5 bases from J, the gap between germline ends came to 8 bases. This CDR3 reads CASSFGSDQPQHF. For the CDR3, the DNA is TGTGCCAGCAGCTTCGGTTCCGATCAGCCCCAGCATTTT.

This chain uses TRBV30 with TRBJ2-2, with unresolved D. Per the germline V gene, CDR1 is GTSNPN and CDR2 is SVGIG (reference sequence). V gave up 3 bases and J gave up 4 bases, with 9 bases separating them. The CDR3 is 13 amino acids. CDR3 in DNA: TGTGCCTGGAGCCTACGCACCACCGGGGAGCTGTTTTTT. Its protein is CAWSLRTTGELFF.

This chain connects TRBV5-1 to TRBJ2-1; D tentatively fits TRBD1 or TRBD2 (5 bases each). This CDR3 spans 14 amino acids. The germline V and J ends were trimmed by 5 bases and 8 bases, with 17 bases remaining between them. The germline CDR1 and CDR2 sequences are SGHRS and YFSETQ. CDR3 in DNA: TGCGCCAGCAGTACGGGACGCCTTACGCATGAGCAGTTCTTC. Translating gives CASSTGRLTHEQFF.